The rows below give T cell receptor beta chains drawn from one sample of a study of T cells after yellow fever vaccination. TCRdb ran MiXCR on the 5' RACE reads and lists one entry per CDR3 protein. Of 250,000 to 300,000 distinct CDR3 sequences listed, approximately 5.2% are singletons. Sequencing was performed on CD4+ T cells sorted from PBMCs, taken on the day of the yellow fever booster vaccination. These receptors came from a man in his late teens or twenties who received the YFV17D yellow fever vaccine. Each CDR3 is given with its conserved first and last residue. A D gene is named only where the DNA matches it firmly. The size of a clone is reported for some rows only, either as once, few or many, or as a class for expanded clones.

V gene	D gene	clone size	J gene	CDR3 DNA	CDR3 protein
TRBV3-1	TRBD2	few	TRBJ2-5	TGTGCCAGCAGCCAAGATTTAGCGGGGGCCCGTGGAGAGACCCAGTACTTC	CASSQDLAGARGETQYF
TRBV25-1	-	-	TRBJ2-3	TGTGCCAGCAGGGACTCCCAAAGCACAGATACGCAGTATTTT	CASRDSQSTDTQYF
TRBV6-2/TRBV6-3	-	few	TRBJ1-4	TGTGCCAGCAGTTCGGAGAATGAAAAACTGTTTTTT	CASSSENEKLFF
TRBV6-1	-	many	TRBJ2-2	TGTGCCAGCATCTCAGGCAGCAACACCGGGGAGCTGTTTTTT	CASISGSNTGELFF
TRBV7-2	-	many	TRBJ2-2	TGTGCCAGCAGCTCCCCCCGACAGCGGACCGGGGAGCTGTTTTTT	CASSSPRQRTGELFF
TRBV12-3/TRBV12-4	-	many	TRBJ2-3	TGTGCCAGCAGTTTAAGGGGGGCCGGGGGAGATACGCAGTATTTT	CASSLRGAGGDTQYF
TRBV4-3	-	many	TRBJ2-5	TGCGCCAGCAGCCAAGGCAGGGGAGAGACCCAGTACTTC	CASSQGRGETQYF
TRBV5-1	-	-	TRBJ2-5	TGCGCCAGCAGCTTGGGTCCCCCCCCCGGAAAGACCCAGTACTTC	CASSLGPPPGKTQYF
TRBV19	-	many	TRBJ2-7	TGTGCCAGTAGTCCTCAGGGGAACGAGCAGTACTTC	CASSPQGNEQYF
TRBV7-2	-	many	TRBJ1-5	TGTGCCAGCAGCCCTTCTACGATCCATAGCAATCAGCCCCAGCATTTT	CASSPSTIHSNQPQHF
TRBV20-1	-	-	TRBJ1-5	TGCAGTGCTAGAGATGAGGGGCAGCCCCAGCATTTT	CSARDEGQPQHF
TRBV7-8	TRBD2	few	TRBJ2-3	TGTGCCAGCAGCCCGACGGGGGGACCCACCGCAGATACGCAGTATTTT	CASSPTGGPTADTQYF
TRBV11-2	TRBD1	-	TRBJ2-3	TGTGCCAGCAGCTTTAAAACAGGGGGGTTGGCAGATACGCAGTATTTT	CASSFKTGGLADTQYF
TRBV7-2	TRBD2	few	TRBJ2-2	TGTGCCAGCAGCTTAGAGCCTAGCGGCGGCGGGGAGCTGTTTTTT	CASSLEPSGGGELFF
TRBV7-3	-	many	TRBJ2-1	TGTGCCAGCAGCACAGATGTAAGCTCCTACAATGAGCAGTTCTTC	CASSTDVSSYNEQFF
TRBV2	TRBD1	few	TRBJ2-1	TGTGCCAGCACCGGACAGGCTACGTCCTACAATGAGCAGTTCTTC	CASTGQATSYNEQFF
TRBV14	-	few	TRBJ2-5	TGTGCCAGCAGCGCCCTACAGGGAGGGCAAGAGACCCAGTACTTC	CASSALQGGQETQYF
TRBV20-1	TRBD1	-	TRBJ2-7	TGCAGTGCTATCTCCCGACAGGGAGCAAACGAGCAGTACTTC	CSAISRQGANEQYF
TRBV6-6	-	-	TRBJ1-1	TGTGCCAGCAGTTTCACTGATGGAAACACTGAAGCTTTCTTT	CASSFTDGNTEAFF
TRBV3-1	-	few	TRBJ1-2	TGTGCCAGCAGCCCCTTGGGGGCGGACTATGGCTACACCTTC	CASSPLGADYGYTF
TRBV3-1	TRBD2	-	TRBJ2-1	TGTGCCAGCAGCCCCAAAGTGCGGGGGGGGAATGAGCAGTTCTTC	CASSPKVRGGNEQFF
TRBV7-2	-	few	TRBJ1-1	TGTGCCAGCAGCTTATGGGGGCAAGCTTTCTTT	CASSLWGQAFF
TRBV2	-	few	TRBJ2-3	TGTGCCAGCATCCAGGGGGGTGCAATATTAACGCAGTATTTT	CASIQGGAILTQYF
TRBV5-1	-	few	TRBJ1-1	TGCGCCAGCAGCTTTGAGGGAAGAAACACTGAAGCTTTCTTT	CASSFEGRNTEAFF
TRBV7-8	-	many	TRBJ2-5	TGTGCCAGCAGCCACAGGGCGGAGACCCAGTACTTC	CASSHRAETQYF
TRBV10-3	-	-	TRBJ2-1	TGTGCCATCAGTGAGTCAGCCGGACAGACTTACTTCAATGAGCAGTTCTTC	CAISESAGQTYFNEQFF
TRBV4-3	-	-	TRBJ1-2	TGCGCCAGCAGCCAAGATCCCAGCAGGGACTATGGCTACACCTTC	CASSQDPSRDYGYTF
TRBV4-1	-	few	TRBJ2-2	TGCGCCAGCAGCGCCCCAAACGGGCACCTCACCGGGGAGCTGTTTTTT	CASSAPNGHLTGELFF
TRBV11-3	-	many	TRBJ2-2	TGTGCCAGCAGCTTAGATCGGGACACCGGGGAGCTGTTTTTT	CASSLDRDTGELFF
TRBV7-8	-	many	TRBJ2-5	TGTGCCAGCAGCTTAACGGCTGCGGAGACCCAGTACTTC	CASSLTAAETQYF
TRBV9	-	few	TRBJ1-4	TGTGCCAGCACCCCCGCCGGGCAGACTAATGAAAAACTGTTTTTT	CASTPAGQTNEKLFF
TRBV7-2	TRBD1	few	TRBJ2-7	TGTGCCAGCAGCTTAGACAGGGGGCGGAACGAGCAGTACTTC	CASSLDRGRNEQYF
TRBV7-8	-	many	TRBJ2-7	TGTGCCACCTCTTTTGTTGGGGGATCCTACGAGCAGTACTTC	CATSFVGGSYEQYF
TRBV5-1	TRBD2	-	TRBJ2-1	TGCGCCAGCAGCTTGGTAGGACTAGCGGGGGGTAAGGATGAGCAGTTCTTC	CASSLVGLAGGKDEQFF
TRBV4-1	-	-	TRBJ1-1	TGCGCCAGCAGCCCCCTAGGCAGGGAAGCTTTCTTT	CASSPLGREAFF
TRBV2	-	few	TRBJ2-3	TGTGCCAGCAAACCCGGGACACCAGTCACAGATACGCAGTATTTT	CASKPGTPVTDTQYF
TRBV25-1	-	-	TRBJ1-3	TGTGCCAGCAGTGAAGGCCAGGTGTTCTCTGGAAACACCATATATTTT	CASSEGQVFSGNTIYF
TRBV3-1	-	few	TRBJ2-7	TGTGCCAGCAGTCTCAGTCGGGGGTACGACGAGCAGTACTTC	CASSLSRGYDEQYF
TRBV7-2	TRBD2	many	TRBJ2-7	TGTGCCAGCGGGGCGAGTAGCGGGCGCTCCTACGAGCAGTACTTC	CASGASSGRSYEQYF
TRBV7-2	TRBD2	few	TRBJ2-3	TGTGCCAGCAGCTCAGCGGGGGGGCGAGGAGATACGCAGTATTTT	CASSSAGGRGDTQYF
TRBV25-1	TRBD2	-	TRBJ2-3	TGTGCCAGCACTTTCAGCGGGGGCGGAGATACGCAGTATTTT	CASTFSGGGDTQYF
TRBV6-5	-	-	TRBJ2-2	TGTGCCAGCAGTTTTCAGGGGATAAACACCGGGGAGCTGTTTTTT	CASSFQGINTGELFF
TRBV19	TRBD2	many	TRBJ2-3	TGTGCCAGTAGCGCCGGGGGGGCCTCCGCCACAGATACGCAGTATTTT	CASSAGGASATDTQYF
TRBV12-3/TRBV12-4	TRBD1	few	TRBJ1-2	TGTGCCAGCATGAGGGGGCTGGTCTATGGCTACACCTTC	CASMRGLVYGYTF
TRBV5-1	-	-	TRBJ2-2	TGCGCCAGCAGCTTGGTCGGGGCGAACACCGGGGAGCTGTTTTTT	CASSLVGANTGELFF
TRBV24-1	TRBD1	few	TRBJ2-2	TGTGCCACCAGTGAACCGCCGGGACAGGGGACTTGGTCGAACACCGGGGAGCTGTTTTTT	CATSEPPGQGTWSNTGELFF
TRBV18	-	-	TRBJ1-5	TGTGCCAGCTCACCAGGGCTGGGGGGCAATCAGCCCCAGCATTTT	CASSPGLGGNQPQHF
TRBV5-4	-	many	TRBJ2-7	TGTGCCAGCAGCTTCGGGTACACCAACGAGCAGTACTTC	CASSFGYTNEQYF
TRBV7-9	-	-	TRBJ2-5	TGTGCCAGCAGCGTTCTCATGGGGAACCAAGAGACCCAGTACTTC	CASSVLMGNQETQYF
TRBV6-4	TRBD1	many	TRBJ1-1	TGTGCCAGCAGCGCTACAGGGGGCACTGAAGCTTTCTTT	CASSATGGTEAFF
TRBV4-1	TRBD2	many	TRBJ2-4	TGCGCCAGCAGCCAATCGGGGGGGATAGCCAAAAACATTCAGTACTTC	CASSQSGGIAKNIQYF
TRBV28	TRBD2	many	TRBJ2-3	TGTGCCAGCAGTTTACGAAATGGGCGGGGGGCCCTCCGAAATACGCAGTATTTT	CASSLRNGRGALRNTQYF
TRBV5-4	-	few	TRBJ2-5	TGTGCCAGCAGCGGCCGACGGGGCCAAGAGACCCAGTACTTC	CASSGRRGQETQYF
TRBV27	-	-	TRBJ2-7	TGTGCCAGCCGTTTGATGACTAATTCCTACGAGCAGTACTTC	CASRLMTNSYEQYF
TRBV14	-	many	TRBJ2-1	TGTGCCAGCAGCGCCCGCAGGTTAGCCGTTTCAAGGAATGAGCAGTTCTTC	CASSARRLAVSRNEQFF